This entry lists 17 T cell receptor beta chains sequenced from one sample in a study of cytomegalovirus exposure and HLA in healthy donors. Primers included in the PCR were 60 Vbeta and 13 Jbeta primers. The method was immunoSEQ multiplex PCR; TCRdb's version includes in-frame clones alone and lacks a portion of them. Here the sample spans more than 55,000 clones, about 80% being singletons. Sequencing input: PBMCs. These receptors were collected from a human donor in good health.

This chain uses TRBV14 with TRBJ2-1, with 8 bases fitting TRBD2. The CDR3 runs to 17 residues. V shed 4 bases and J 8 bases; nucleotides not matched to a gene: 16. Germline V lookup: CDR1 SGHDN, CDR2 FVKESK. This CDR3 reads CASSRQDPAGEADEQFF. In DNA form, the CDR3 reads TGTGCCAGCAGCCGACAAGACCCAGCGGGAGAGGCGGATGAGCAGTTCTTC.

V and J are TRBV6-1 and TRBJ1-2; D gene uncertain. The germline V gene encodes CDR1 MNHNS and CDR2 SASEGT. There are 12 residues in the CDR3. V shed 5 bases and J shed 0 bases, with 4 bases lying between them. The CDR3 sequence: CASSPSNYGYTF. The CDR3 nucleotides read TGTGCCAGCAGTCCCTCTAACTATGGCTACACCTTC.

This chain connects TRBV5-6 to TRBJ2-7; D gene ambiguous. Between the trimmed V and J ends, which lost 1 base and 1 base, there was a span of 9 bases. Germline lookup yields CDR1 SGHDT and CDR2 YYEEEE. The CDR3 has 14 residues. Written as DNA, the CDR3 is TGTGCCAGCAGCTTGTTTTTACTATCCTACGAGCAGTACTTC. This translates into CASSLFLLSYEQYF.

The V and J genes are TRBV15 and TRBJ1-5; perhaps TRBD1 as D (6 bases). There are 16 residues in the CDR3. V was cut by 0 bases and J by 6 bases, with 15 bases left in between. Germline V gene data show CDR1 as LNHNV and CDR2 as YYDKDF (reference sequence). As DNA, the CDR3 is TGTGCCACCAGCAGAGATTCGGACAGCCCCAGTCAGCCCCAGCATTTT. As protein: CATSRDSDSPSQPQHF.

The gene calls are TRBV30 and TRBJ2-3, with D maybe TRBD1 (6 bases). V lost 1 base and J lost 0, with 14 bases in between. CDR1 is GTSNPN and CDR2 is SVGIG in the germline V gene (reference sequence). The length of the CDR3 is 16 residues. The CDR3 nucleotides are TGTGCCTGGAGTGCCTGGACAGAAGGAAGCACAGATACGCAGTATTTT. Amino acid sequence: CAWSAWTEGSTDTQYF.

The chain couples TRBV5-1 to TRBJ1-1; 8 bases are shared with TRBD1. The germline V gene encodes CDR1 SGHRS and CDR2 YFSETQ. With V trimmed by 1 base and J by 5 bases, 13 bases remained unmatched. The CDR3 sequence is 17 residues long. The CDR3 sequence: CASSLSRDRSFGTEAFF. DNA for the CDR3: TGCGCCAGCAGCTTGTCCCGGGACAGGTCGTTCGGGACTGAAGCTTTCTTT.

This clone was seen more than once but under ten times. The chain combines TRBV29-1 with TRBJ1-1; maybe TRBD1 (5 bases). This CDR3 spans 12 amino acids. V lost 7 bases and J 5 bases, leaving 14 bases between the germline ends. Germline CDR1 SQVTM, CDR2 ANQGSEA. CDR3 region: CSATLGGTEAFF. The CDR3 DNA reads as TGCAGCGCAACATTGGGGGGGACTGAAGCTTTCTTT.

The chain couples TRBV19 to TRBJ2-7; no clear D gene. Germline V CDR1 and CDR2: LNHDA, SQIVND (reference sequence). The CDR3 covers 14 residues. With 3 bases removed from V and 0 bases from J, the gap between germline ends came to 9 bases. In DNA form, the CDR3 reads TGTGCCAGTAGTATTATCTTCTACTCCTACGAGCAGTACTTC. This translates into CASSIIFYSYEQYF.

V usage is TRBV7-3 and J usage is TRBJ2-5; TRBD2 matches 10 bases. The CDR3 sequence is 15 residues long. With V trimmed by 4 bases and J by 2 bases, 4 bases remained unmatched. Per the germline V gene, CDR1 is SGHTA and CDR2 is FQGTGA. The CDR3 DNA reads as TGTGCCAGCAGCTCTCAAGCGGGGGGGCAAGAGACCCAGTACTTC. Amino acid sequence: CASSSQAGGQETQYF.

The chain has TRBV6-1 and TRBJ2-4; the match to TRBD1 covers 7 bases. J was trimmed by 6 bases and V by 4 bases; bases with no gene match: 12. This CDR3 has 16 residues. The germline gives CDR1 MNHNS, CDR2 SASEGT. The chain's CDR3 is CASSATVPGQLNIQYF. CDR3 DNA sequence: TGTGCCAGCAGTGCTACCGTTCCGGGACAGCTAAACATTCAGTACTTC.

This clone has only one observation. The gene calls are TRBV29-1 and TRBJ1-1, with D possibly being TRBD1 (6 bases). CDR1 is SQVTM and CDR2 is ANQGSEA in the germline V gene. The CDR3 has 15 amino acids. V shed 7 bases and J shed 4 bases, with 22 bases lying between them. CDR3 sequence (DNA): TGCAGCGCTACCGGGGGGCAGGGCGCCAGCACTGAAGCTTTCTTT. This translates into CSATGGQGASTEAFF.

This chain joins TRBV7-9 and TRBJ1-4, with a weak D call TRBD1 (5 bases). The germline gives CDR1 SEHNR, CDR2 FQNEAQ (reference sequence). CDR3 size: 15 residues. Deletions cut 5 bases from V and 5 bases from J, with 15 bases between. The CDR3 sequence: CASSDRPVRNEKLFF. The CDR3 DNA is TGTGCCAGCAGCGACAGACCGGTTAGAAATGAAAAACTGTTTTTT.

Worth noting for this clone: At one end the junction does not follow the germline gene, possibly because of a read error. This chain links TRBV7-7 with TRBJ2-1, with 12 bases aligning to TRBD2. The CDR3 length is 15 residues. CDR1 SSHAT and CDR2 FNYEAQ come from the germline V gene (reference sequence). The CDR3 is CASSSLAGGFNEQFF. DNA of the CDR3: TGTGCTAGCAGCTCCCTAGCGGGAGGGTTCAATGAGCAGTTCTTC.

The chain joins TRBV2 to TRBJ2-7; D not certain. The CDR3 has 14 amino acids. The V end was cut by 4 bases, the J end by 3 bases, with 13 bases between. Germline V gives CDR1 SNHLY, CDR2 FYNNEI. The CDR3 protein is CASSGLPPSYEQYF. CDR3 nucleotides: TGTGCCAGCAGTGGTCTACCTCCGAGCTACGAGCAGTACTTC.

The rearrangement links TRBV19 to TRBJ1-2; D gene ambiguous. In germline, CDR1 is LNHDA, CDR2 SQIVND (reference sequence). Trimming cost V 5 bases and J 7 bases, with 11 bases left between them. There are 12 residues in the CDR3. The DNA of the CDR3 is TGTGCCAGTAGTCCCGAGCGAGGTGGCTACACCTTC. This codes for CASSPERGGYTF. Full variable domain (missing parts from reference TRBV19 and TRBJ1-2): DGGITQSPKYLFRKEGQNVTLSCEQNLNHDAMYWYRQDPGQGLRLIYYSQIVNDFQKGDIAEGYSVSREKKESFPLTVTSAQKNPTAFYLCASSPERGGYTFGSGTRLTVV.

V is TRBV27 and J is TRBJ2-2; no firm D call. Per germline, CDR1 MNHEY and CDR2 SMNVEV (reference sequence). CDR3 length equals 13 residues. The V end lost 6 bases, the J end lost 1 base, and 6 bases lay between the germline ends. CDR3 nucleotide sequence: TGTGCCAGCAGCTTCCGGAACACCGGGGAGCTGTTTTTT. Residues: CASSFRNTGELFF.

This chain connects TRBV5-1 to TRBJ1-4, with 7 bases identical to TRBD1. V lost 4 bases to trimming and J lost 0 bases; unmatched junction nucleotides: 3. Germline V gene sequence: CDR1 SGHRS, CDR2 YFSETQ. The CDR3 extends over 15 amino acids. The CDR3 region is CASSNGQATNEKLFF. The CDR3, as DNA: TGCGCCAGCAGCAACGGACAGGCAACTAATGAAAAACTGTTTTTT.